The clone carrying this TCR beta chain was seen repeatedly, ten times or more. The sample originates from a study of T-cell reconstitution after alpha-beta-depleted transplantation in children. Using unique molecular identifiers, the investigators prepared the TCRbeta library. In TCRdb, the PCR reads were re-called with MiXCR into one record per CDR3 protein. The sample holds 300,000 to 400,000 distinct CDR3 sequences, less than 15% seen once. The CDR3 sequence is 14 residues long. The V end lost 5 bases, the J end lost 1 base, and 9 bases lay between the germline ends. Germline V gene lookup returns CDR1 SGHTA and CDR2 FQGNSA.

This rearrangement joins TRBV7-2 to TRBJ2-4; D not resolved. The receptor was isolated from a human donor who donated a stem cell graft to a child with Fanconi anemia. Sequencing was performed on PBMCs, taken from the stem cell graft. CDR3 sequence: CASSVGSAKNIQYF. The CDR3 DNA reads TGTGCCAGCAGCGTCGGTTCCGCCAAAAACATTCAGTACTTC.